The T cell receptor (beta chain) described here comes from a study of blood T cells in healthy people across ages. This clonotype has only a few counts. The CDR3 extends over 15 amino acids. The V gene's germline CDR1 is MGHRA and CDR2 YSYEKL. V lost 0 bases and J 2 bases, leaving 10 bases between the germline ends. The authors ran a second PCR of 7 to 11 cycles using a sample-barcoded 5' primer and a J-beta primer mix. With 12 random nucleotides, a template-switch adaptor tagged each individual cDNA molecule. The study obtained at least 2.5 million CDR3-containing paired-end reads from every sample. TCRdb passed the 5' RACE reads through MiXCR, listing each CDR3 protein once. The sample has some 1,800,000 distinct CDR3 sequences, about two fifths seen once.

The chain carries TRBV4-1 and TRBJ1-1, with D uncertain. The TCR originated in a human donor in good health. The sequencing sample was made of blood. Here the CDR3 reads CASSQDRMTNTEAFF. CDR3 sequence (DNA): TGCGCCAGCAGCCAAGATCGGATGACTAACACTGAAGCTTTCTTT.